The text below deals with one T cell receptor beta chain. The antigen remains undetermined. The data were obtained in a study of cytomegalovirus exposure and HLA in healthy donors. General study results and limits: Analysis performed later found roughly 18,000 TCR beta sequences associated with HLA alleles at 0.05 false discovery rate.

The CDR3 extends over 17 amino acids. V gave up 3 bases and J gave up 4 bases; unmatched junction bases: 13. In germline, CDR1 is SGHAT, CDR2 FQNNGV. With 60 Vbeta and 13 Jbeta primers, the PCR was carried out. Sequencing was performed with immunoSEQ multiplex PCR; in TCRdb, only in-frame clones are kept and a portion is missing. The profile shows under 200,000 clones, about 84% of them singletons. Sequenced material: PBMCs. This TCR was sampled from a woman younger than 45 in good health and CMV-seropositive. The chain uses TRBV11-2 and TRBJ2-5; the match to TRBD2 covers 8 bases. The CDR3 DNA reads TGTGCCAGCAGCTTGGAACTAGCGGTCCTCCGGGGAGAGACCCAGTACTTC. Protein product: CASSLELAVLRGETQYF.